The rows below give T cell receptor beta chains drawn from one sample of a study of cytomegalovirus exposure and HLA in healthy donors. TCRdb keeps only in-frame clones here, not all; method: immunoSEQ multiplex PCR. The sample includes over 100,000 clones. Source material: PBMCs. The receptors here all came from a woman in her forties in good health and CMV-seropositive. The CDR3 runs from the conserved cysteine through the conserved F or W. Each record gives: CDR3 length, J gene, V gene, D gene, CDR3 DNA, CDR3 protein. The D gene is left open where the match is weak.

cdr3_length: 16
j_call: TRBJ2-1
v_call: TRBV29-1
d_call: NA
cdr3_nt: TGCAGCGTTGAAGACATTACGGGCCTTGGGGGGAATGAGCAGTTCTTC
cdr3_aa: CSVEDITGLGGNEQFF

cdr3_length: 16
j_call: TRBJ2-1
v_call: TRBV7-2
d_call: TRBD2
cdr3_nt: TGTGCCAGCAGCTTAGTTGGCCTAGCGGCCCACAATGAGCAGTTCTTC
cdr3_aa: CASSLVGLAAHNEQFF

cdr3_length: 15
j_call: TRBJ1-1
v_call: TRBV4-1
d_call: NA
cdr3_nt: TGCGCCAGCAGCCAAGTTGGGCGCTTGAACACTGAAGCTTTCTTT
cdr3_aa: CASSQVGRLNTEAFF

cdr3_length: 15
j_call: TRBJ1-4
v_call: TRBV28
d_call: TRBD1
cdr3_nt: TGTGCCAGCATCCTCACCGGGACAGGGGGCGGAAAACTGTTTTTT
cdr3_aa: CASILTGTGGGKLFF

cdr3_length: 13
j_call: TRBJ1-4
v_call: TRBV29-1
d_call: NA
cdr3_nt: TGCAGCGTTGGTCAGGGAACTAATGAAAAACTGTTTTTT
cdr3_aa: CSVGQGTNEKLFF

cdr3_length: 14
j_call: TRBJ1-5
v_call: TRBV6-1
d_call: NA
cdr3_nt: TGTGCCAGTTTAGTCGTTAGCGGCAATCAGCCCCAGCATTTT
cdr3_aa: CASLVVSGNQPQHF

cdr3_length: 15
j_call: TRBJ1-3
v_call: TRBV28
d_call: TRBD1
cdr3_nt: TGTGCCAGCAGTTCACAGACAGGGCCTGGAAACACCATATATTTT
cdr3_aa: CASSSQTGPGNTIYF

cdr3_length: 14
j_call: TRBJ1-1
v_call: TRBV7-9
d_call: NA
cdr3_nt: TGTGCCAGCAGCTTAGCGCTCGGGGGAACTGAAGCTTTCTTT
cdr3_aa: CASSLALGGTEAFF

cdr3_length: 14
j_call: TRBJ1-3
v_call: TRBV28
d_call: NA
cdr3_nt: TGTGCCAGCAGTTTAGGGGACACCAGAAACACCATATATTTT
cdr3_aa: CASSLGDTRNTIYF

cdr3_length: 14
j_call: TRBJ1-4
v_call: TRBV28
d_call: TRBD1
cdr3_nt: TGTGCCAGCAGCCCCGGGACAGGGAGGGAAAAACTGTTTTTT
cdr3_aa: CASSPGTGREKLFF

cdr3_length: 15
j_call: TRBJ2-3
v_call: TRBV9
d_call: NA
cdr3_nt: TGTGCCAGCAGCGCCTCCCCCGGGGTTCGGGATACGCAGTATTTT
cdr3_aa: CASSASPGVRDTQYF

cdr3_length: 12
j_call: TRBJ2-5
v_call: TRBV14
d_call: TRBD1
cdr3_nt: TGTGCCAGCAGGATGACAGGGGAGACCCAGTACTTC
cdr3_aa: CASRMTGETQYF

cdr3_length: 13
j_call: TRBJ1-2
v_call: TRBV28
d_call: NA
cdr3_nt: TGTGCCAGCAGTTTATCAGGTCCCTATGGCTACACCTTC
cdr3_aa: CASSLSGPYGYTF

cdr3_length: 14
j_call: TRBJ2-1
v_call: TRBV6-1
d_call: TRBD2
cdr3_nt: TGTGCCAGCAGTGGGACTAGCGGGTACAATGAGCAGTTCTTC
cdr3_aa: CASSGTSGYNEQFF

cdr3_length: 14
j_call: TRBJ1-4
v_call: TRBV11-2
d_call: TRBD1
cdr3_nt: TGTGCCAGCAGCTTGTACAGGGGAGGAGAAAAACTGTTTTTT
cdr3_aa: CASSLYRGGEKLFF

cdr3_length: 14
j_call: TRBJ1-2
v_call: TRBV10-2
d_call: NA
cdr3_nt: TGCGCCAGCAGTCCAGCGGCAGGTGACTATGGCTACACCTTC
cdr3_aa: CASSPAAGDYGYTF

cdr3_length: 15
j_call: TRBJ2-3
v_call: TRBV6-1
d_call: TRBD2
cdr3_nt: TGTGCCAGCAGTCGTGTGGCGGGAGAAGGAGATACGCAGTATTTT
cdr3_aa: CASSRVAGEGDTQYF

cdr3_length: 15
j_call: TRBJ2-3
v_call: TRBV18
d_call: TRBD2
cdr3_nt: TGTGCCAGCTCACCTTTCGCGGGAGGCACAGATACGCAGTATTTT
cdr3_aa: CASSPFAGGTDTQYF

cdr3_length: 16
j_call: TRBJ2-7
v_call: TRBV2
d_call: NA
cdr3_nt: TGTGCCAGCAGTGAATTGGGCTACTCCCTATCCTACGAGCAGTACTTC
cdr3_aa: CASSELGYSLSYEQYF

cdr3_length: 17
j_call: TRBJ2-2
v_call: TRBV30
d_call: NA
cdr3_nt: TGTGCCTGGAAAATGTCCTCCCGGCTCAGGGCGACCGGGGAGCTGTTTTTT
cdr3_aa: CAWKMSSRLRATGELFF

cdr3_length: 14
j_call: TRBJ1-4
v_call: TRBV10-3
d_call: NA
cdr3_nt: TGTGCCATCAGTGAACAGGGAGAGGGCGAAAAACTGTTTTTT
cdr3_aa: CAISEQGEGEKLFF

cdr3_length: 14
j_call: TRBJ1-3
v_call: TRBV19
d_call: NA
cdr3_nt: TGTGCCAGTAGTCTACGTTTCTCTGGAAACACCATATATTTT
cdr3_aa: CASSLRFSGNTIYF

cdr3_length: 13
j_call: TRBJ1-4
v_call: TRBV18
d_call: NA
cdr3_nt: TGTGCCAGCTCGTCGTTAACTAATGAAAAACTGTTTTTT
cdr3_aa: CASSSLTNEKLFF

cdr3_length: 17
j_call: TRBJ2-7
v_call: TRBV5-4
d_call: TRBD2
cdr3_nt: TGTGCCAGCAGCTCTCGACTCGGGAGGGGGGCCTTCTACGAGCAGTACTTC
cdr3_aa: CASSSRLGRGAFYEQYF

cdr3_length: 17
j_call: TRBJ2-7
v_call: TRBV5-1
d_call: NA
cdr3_nt: TGCGCCAGCAGCTTGGCAGGATGGGCAGAGAGCCCCTACGAGCAGTACTTC
cdr3_aa: CASSLAGWAESPYEQYF

cdr3_length: 15
j_call: TRBJ2-3
v_call: TRBV27
d_call: TRBD2
cdr3_nt: TGTGCCACCGTTGGACTAGCGGGATCCACAGATACGCAGTATTTT
cdr3_aa: CATVGLAGSTDTQYF

cdr3_length: 15
j_call: TRBJ2-1
v_call: TRBV28
d_call: TRBD2
cdr3_nt: TGTGCCAGCAGTTTACTAGCGGGAGATCACAATGAGCAGTTCTTC
cdr3_aa: CASSLLAGDHNEQFF

cdr3_length: 13
j_call: TRBJ1-4
v_call: TRBV30
d_call: TRBD1
cdr3_nt: TGTGCCTGGAGTGTACAGGGGGATGAAAAACTGTTTTTT
cdr3_aa: CAWSVQGDEKLFF

cdr3_length: 15
j_call: TRBJ2-7
v_call: TRBV7-2
d_call: TRBD2
cdr3_nt: TGTGCCAGCAGCTTAGAAGGACTAGCGGCCTACGAGCAGTACTTC
cdr3_aa: CASSLEGLAAYEQYF

cdr3_length: 13
j_call: TRBJ2-5
v_call: TRBV2
d_call: NA
cdr3_nt: TGTGCCAGCAGTATGGACAGCGAAGAGACCCAGTACTTC
cdr3_aa: CASSMDSEETQYF

cdr3_length: 14
j_call: TRBJ1-5
v_call: TRBV19
d_call: NA
cdr3_nt: TGTGCCAGTCGGATCGGGGGGGACAATCAGCCCCAGCATTTT
cdr3_aa: CASRIGGDNQPQHF

cdr3_length: 15
j_call: TRBJ1-4
v_call: TRBV7-2
d_call: NA
cdr3_nt: TGTGCCAGCAGCTTAGCGCCAGGGCTCATTGAAAAACTGTTTTTT
cdr3_aa: CASSLAPGLIEKLFF

cdr3_length: 15
j_call: TRBJ2-7
v_call: TRBV4-3
d_call: TRBD2
cdr3_nt: TGCGCCAGCAGCCAAGCTCGAACTAGCGGCTACGAGCAGTACTTC
cdr3_aa: CASSQARTSGYEQYF

cdr3_length: 14
j_call: TRBJ2-3
v_call: TRBV5-4
d_call: TRBD1
cdr3_nt: TGTGCCAGCAGCTTGGTGGGACAGCCCGATACGCAGTATTTT
cdr3_aa: CASSLVGQPDTQYF

cdr3_length: 16
j_call: TRBJ1-3
v_call: TRBV11-2
d_call: NA
cdr3_nt: TGTGCCAGCAGCTACGACAGTGCGAGCTCTGGAAACACCATATATTTT
cdr3_aa: CASSYDSASSGNTIYF

cdr3_length: 12
j_call: TRBJ2-2
v_call: TRBV19
d_call: NA
cdr3_nt: TGTGCCAGTAGTGCCAGCACCGGGGAGCTGTTTTTT
cdr3_aa: CASSASTGELFF

cdr3_length: 18
j_call: TRBJ2-7
v_call: TRBV23-1
d_call: TRBD2
cdr3_nt: TGCGCCAGCAGTCAATCGGCATCGTCCGGGACTAGAATGAGCGAGCAGTACTTC
cdr3_aa: CASSQSASSGTRMSEQYF

cdr3_length: 11
j_call: TRBJ2-7
v_call: TRBV2
d_call: NA
cdr3_nt: TGTGCCAGCAGTGAGGCCATGGAGCAGTACTTC
cdr3_aa: CASSEAMEQYF

cdr3_length: 14
j_call: TRBJ2-3
v_call: TRBV19
d_call: NA
cdr3_nt: TGTGCCAGTAGTATAATTCTCGGGGCAGATACGCAGTATTTT
cdr3_aa: CASSIILGADTQYF

cdr3_length: 14
j_call: TRBJ2-5
v_call: TRBV6-5
d_call: NA
cdr3_nt: TGTGCCAGCAGTTCGGACAGCCGGAAAGAGACCCAGTACTTC
cdr3_aa: CASSSDSRKETQYF

cdr3_length: 15
j_call: TRBJ2-1
v_call: TRBV7-3
d_call: TRBD2
cdr3_nt: TGTGCCAGCAGCTCCGGACTAGCGGATTACAATGAGCAGTTCTTC
cdr3_aa: CASSSGLADYNEQFF

cdr3_length: 16
j_call: TRBJ1-1
v_call: TRBV28
d_call: NA
cdr3_nt: TGTGCCAGCTACCCCCAGGAAGCCCGCTTTAGCACTGAAGCTTTCTTT
cdr3_aa: CASYPQEARFSTEAFF

cdr3_length: 11
j_call: TRBJ2-7
v_call: TRBV20-1
d_call: NA
cdr3_nt: TGCAGTGCTAGTCGGTCCCGCGAGCAGTACTTC
cdr3_aa: CSASRSREQYF

cdr3_length: 18
j_call: TRBJ1-5
v_call: TRBV30
d_call: TRBD1
cdr3_nt: TGTGCCTGGAGTGGCTTCTATCCGGGACAGGAGTTCAATCAGCCCCAGCATTTT
cdr3_aa: CAWSGFYPGQEFNQPQHF